This T cell receptor beta chain was observed in a study of blood T cell repertoires in COVID-19. Study as a whole: The analysed material was cDNA or gDNA that came from T cells, B-cell-depleted T cells, or PBMCs.

The length of the CDR3 is 14 residues. CDR1 and CDR2 from the germline V gene are MNHEY and SVGAGI. Trimming removed 4 bases from V and 12 bases from J; junction bases left unmatched: 9. Measured with immunoSEQ multiplex PCR; TCRdb has only the in-frame clones, and not every one. The repertoire holds approximately 170,000 clones, with 86% as singletons. This TCR came from a woman aged 70-85 years with acute or convalescent COVID-19. The chain uses TRBV6-5 and TRBJ1-6; 7 nucleotides match TRBD1. What was sequenced was peripheral blood. The CDR3 loop is CASSSGQRMQPLHF. The CDR3, as DNA: TGTGCCAGCAGTTCGGGACAGAGGATGCAACCCCTCCACTTT.